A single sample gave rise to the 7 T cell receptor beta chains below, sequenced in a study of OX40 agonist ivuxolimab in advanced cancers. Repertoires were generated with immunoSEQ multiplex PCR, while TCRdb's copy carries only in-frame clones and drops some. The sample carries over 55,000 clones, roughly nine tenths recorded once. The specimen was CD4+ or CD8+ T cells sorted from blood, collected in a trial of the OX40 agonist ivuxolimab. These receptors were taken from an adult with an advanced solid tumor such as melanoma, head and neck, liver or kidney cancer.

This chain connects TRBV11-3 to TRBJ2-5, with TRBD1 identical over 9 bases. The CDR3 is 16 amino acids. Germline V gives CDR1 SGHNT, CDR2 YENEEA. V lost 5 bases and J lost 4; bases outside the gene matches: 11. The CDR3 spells CASSPLRGQGGETQYF. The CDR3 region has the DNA TGTGCCAGCAGCCCCCTTAGGGGACAGGGAGGAGAGACCCAGTACTTC.

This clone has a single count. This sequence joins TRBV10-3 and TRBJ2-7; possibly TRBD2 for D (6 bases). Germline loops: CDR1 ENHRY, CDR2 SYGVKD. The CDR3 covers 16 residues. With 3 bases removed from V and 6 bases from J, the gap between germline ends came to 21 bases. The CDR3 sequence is CAISEPSGTQMREQYF. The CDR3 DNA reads TGTGCCATCAGTGAACCCTCGGGGACTCAGATGCGCGAGCAGTACTTC.

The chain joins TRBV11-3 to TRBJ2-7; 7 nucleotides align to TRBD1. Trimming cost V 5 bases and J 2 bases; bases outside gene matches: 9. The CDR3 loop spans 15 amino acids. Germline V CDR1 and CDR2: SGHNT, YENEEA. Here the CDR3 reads CASSRAGTDAYEQYF. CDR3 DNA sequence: TGTGCCAGCAGCCGAGCCGGGACAGATGCCTACGAGCAGTACTTC. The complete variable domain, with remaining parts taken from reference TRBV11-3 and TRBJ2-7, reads EAGVVQSPRYKIIEKKQPVAFWCNPISGHNTLYWYLQNLGQGPELLIRYENEEAVDDSQLPKDRFSAERLKGVDSTLKIQPAELGDSAVYLCASSRAGTDAYEQYFGPGTRLTVT.

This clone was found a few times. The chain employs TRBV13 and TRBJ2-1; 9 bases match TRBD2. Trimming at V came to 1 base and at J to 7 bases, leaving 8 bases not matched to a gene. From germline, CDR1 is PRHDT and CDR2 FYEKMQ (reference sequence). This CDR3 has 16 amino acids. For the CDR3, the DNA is TGTGCCAGCAGCTTAGCTTACGGCGGGAGGGCGAATGAGCAGTTCTTC. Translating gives CASSLAYGGRANEQFF.

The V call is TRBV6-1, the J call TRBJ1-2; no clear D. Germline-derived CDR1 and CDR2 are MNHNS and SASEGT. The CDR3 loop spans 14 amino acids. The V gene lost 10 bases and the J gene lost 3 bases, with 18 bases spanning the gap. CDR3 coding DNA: TGTGCCACCAAAGCGGTCGGCATCGACTATGGCTACACCTTC. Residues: CATKAVGIDYGYTF.

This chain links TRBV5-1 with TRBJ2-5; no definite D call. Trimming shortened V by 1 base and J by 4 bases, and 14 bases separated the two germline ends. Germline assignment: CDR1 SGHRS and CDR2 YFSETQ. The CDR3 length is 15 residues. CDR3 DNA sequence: TGCGCCAGCAGCTTGCTCGTGGCTAGAACAGAGACCCAGTACTTC. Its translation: CASSLLVARTETQYF.

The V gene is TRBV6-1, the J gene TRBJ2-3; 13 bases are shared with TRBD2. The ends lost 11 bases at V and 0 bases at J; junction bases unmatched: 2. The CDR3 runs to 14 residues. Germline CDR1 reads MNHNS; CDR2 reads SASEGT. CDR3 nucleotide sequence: TGTGCCGGGACTAGCGGGACTAGCACAGATACGCAGTATTTT. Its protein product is CAGTSGTSTDTQYF.